A selection of T cell receptor beta chains follows, all from one sample in a study of T cells after yellow fever vaccination. TCRdb recomputed calls from the 5' RACE reads with MiXCR, one row per CDR3 protein. The sample comprises over 200,000 distinct CDR3 sequences, 5.5% to 8.5% of which are singletons, and more than 0.85% rests with the top ten. Sample: CD4+ T cells sorted from PBMCs, taken on the day of the yellow fever booster vaccination. The receptors here all came from a man aged 25 to 45 who received the YFV17D yellow fever vaccine. The CDR3 runs from the conserved cysteine through the conserved F or W. D genes are given only for firm matches. Rows may omit the clone size; those that give it use once, few, many or a size class.

>few|TRBD1|TRBJ2-7|TRBV6-1
CASRLGQERNEQYF
TGTGCCAGCAGGCTGGGACAGGAACGTAACGAGCAGTACTTC
>.|.|TRBJ2-7|TRBV20-1
CSARGQISLEQYF
TGCAGTGCCCGAGGACAGATTTCCCTCGAGCAGTACTTC
>few|TRBD2|TRBJ2-2|TRBV5-1
CASSHRGVAENTGELFF
TGCGCCAGCAGCCACCGGGGGGTAGCGGAAAACACCGGGGAGCTGTTTTTT
>many|.|TRBJ1-6|TRBV20-1
CSAKGDSSYSPLHF
TGCAGTGCTAAAGGGGACTCCTCATATTCACCCCTCCACTTT
>many|TRBD2|TRBJ2-3|TRBV5-1
CASSLGAGRLDTQYF
TGCGCCAGCAGCTTGGGAGCGGGGCGCTTAGATACGCAGTATTTT
>few|.|TRBJ1-3|TRBV7-9
CASSPEMGTGNTIYF
TGTGCCAGCAGCCCCGAGATGGGTACAGGAAACACCATATATTTT
>few|.|TRBJ1-2|TRBV12-3/TRBV12-4
CASSFYSNYGYTF
TGTGCCAGCAGTTTCTACAGCAACTATGGCTACACCTTC
>.|TRBD1|TRBJ2-2|TRBV25-1
CASSEFSRGPTGELFF
TGTGCCAGCAGTGAATTTTCTAGGGGGCCCACCGGGGAGCTGTTTTTT
>.|.|TRBJ1-5|TRBV6-2/TRBV6-3
CASRRQNNQPQHF
TGTGCCAGCAGACGACAGAATAATCAGCCCCAGCATTTT
>many|.|TRBJ1-1|TRBV20-1
CSASRGDLNTEAFF
TGCAGTGCTAGCCGCGGGGATCTGAACACTGAAGCTTTCTTT
>many|TRBD2|TRBJ2-7|TRBV20-1
CSAPFEAGGSYEQYF
TGCAGTGCTCCTTTTGAGGCGGGAGGATCCTACGAGCAGTACTTC
>.|.|TRBJ2-1|TRBV2
CASSVTGTYNEQFF
TGTGCCAGCAGTGTGACGGGAACCTACAATGAGCAGTTCTTC
>few|TRBD1|TRBJ2-7|TRBV19
CASRSTLGQGNYEQYF
TGTGCCAGTAGATCGACCCTCGGACAGGGGAACTACGAGCAGTACTTC
>few|TRBD2|TRBJ2-3|TRBV12-3/TRBV12-4
CASNPPGLASADTQYF
TGTGCCAGCAACCCTCCGGGACTAGCATCCGCAGATACGCAGTATTTT
>many|TRBD1|TRBJ1-5|TRBV3-1
CASSRGTGRYNQPQHF
TGTGCCAGCAGCCGGGGGACAGGGAGGTACAATCAGCCCCAGCATTTT
>.|TRBD2|TRBJ2-7|TRBV5-1
CASSSGTSGTFYEQYF
TGCGCCAGCAGCTCTGGGACTAGCGGAACCTTCTACGAGCAGTACTTC
>few|TRBD1|TRBJ2-2|TRBV20-1
CSARDPNRGRDGELFF
TGCAGTGCTAGAGACCCCAACAGGGGGCGTGACGGGGAGCTGTTTTTT
>.|.|TRBJ1-2|TRBV3-1
CACSQRDTANYGYTF
TGTGCCTGCAGCCAAAGGGACACCGCTAACTATGGCTACACCTTC
>few|TRBD2|TRBJ2-1|TRBV7-2
CASRSSGRASREQFF
TGTGCCAGCAGGTCCAGCGGGAGGGCCTCTCGTGAGCAGTTCTTC
>few|.|TRBJ2-2|TRBV5-1
CASSPLDYSTGELFF
TGCGCCAGCAGCCCCCTGGACTATTCCACCGGGGAGCTGTTTTTT
>few|.|TRBJ2-3|TRBV3-1
CASSQDEDTQYF
TGTGCCAGCAGCCAAGATGAGGATACGCAGTATTTT
>many|TRBD1|TRBJ2-2|TRBV11-3
CASSSGQATGELFF
TGTGCCAGCAGCTCGGGACAGGCCACCGGGGAGCTGTTTTTT
>.|.|TRBJ2-1|TRBV5-1
CASSKPRDTYNEQFF
TGCGCCAGCAGCAAGCCCCGGGACACCTACAATGAGCAGTTCTTC
>.|TRBD1|TRBJ2-2|TRBV5-1
CASSLDGVQGATTGELFF
TGCGCCAGCAGCTTGGATGGGGTCCAGGGGGCTACCACCGGGGAGCTGTTTTTT
>.|.|TRBJ2-2|TRBV18
CASSPQGFTGELFF
TGTGCCAGCTCACCACAGGGTTTCACCGGGGAGCTGTTTTTT
>.|.|TRBJ2-4|TRBV2
CASDMRPDIQYF
TGTGCCAGCGATATGCGACCCGACATTCAGTACTTC
>many|.|TRBJ1-2|TRBV10-3
CAISQTLDTSYGYTF
TGTGCCATCAGCCAAACTTTGGACACCTCCTATGGCTACACCTTC
>.|TRBD2|TRBJ2-1|TRBV11-2
CASSSREAIYNEQFF
TGTGCCAGCAGCTCGCGGGAGGCAATCTACAATGAGCAGTTCTTC